A selection of T cell receptor beta chains follows, all from one sample in a study of T cells in placental villitis. TCRdb keeps only in-frame clones here, not all; method: immunoSEQ multiplex PCR. The sample includes about 780 clones, around 98% of them seen just once. Sequenced sample: placental tissue containing maternal and fetal cells. All receptors come from a human donor in good health; the placental T cells may come from both mother and fetus. The CDR3 runs from the conserved cysteine through the conserved F or W. The D gene is left open where the match is weak. For some rows the clone size is stated as once, few or many, or as a class when expanded; others skip it.

V	J	size	D	CDR3	DNA
TRBV11-3	TRBJ1-5	-	-	CASSLFVVTGARQPQHF	TGTGCCAGCAGCTTATTTGTTGTTACAGGAGCACGACAGCCCCAGCATTTT
TRBV6-6	TRBJ1-1	once	-	CAASRDWSTEAFF	TGTGCCGCCTCTCGGGATTGGAGCACTGAAGCTTTCTTT
TRBV9	TRBJ2-2	-	TRBD2	CASRGSGTGELFF	TGTGCCAGCCGTGGTAGCGGGACCGGGGAGCTGTTTTTT
TRBV7-3	TRBJ2-3	once	TRBD1	CASSLTGGSTDTQYF	TGTGCCAGCAGCTTGACAGGGGGTAGCACAGATACGCAGTATTTT
TRBV5-4	TRBJ1-1	-	-	CASSLLTGTEAFF	TGTGCCAGCAGCTTGTTGACCGGCACTGAAGCTTTCTTT
TRBV6-5	TRBJ2-5	-	TRBD1	CASRPQTGGLETQYF	TGTGCCAGCAGACCTCAGACAGGGGGTCTCGAGACCCAGTACTTC
TRBV6-4	TRBJ2-1	-	-	CASKIDGVRSYNEQFF	TGTGCCAGCAAAATCGACGGGGTTAGGTCCTACAATGAGCAGTTCTTC
TRBV9	TRBJ2-2	-	-	CASSVVAGELFF	TGTGCCAGCAGCGTAGTGGCCGGGGAGCTGTTTTTT
TRBV10-1	TRBJ2-1	-	TRBD2	CASREGLAGAIFHEQFF	TGCGCCAGCAGGGAAGGACTAGCGGGAGCTATTTTCCATGAGCAGTTCTTC
TRBV13	TRBJ2-1	-	TRBD2	CASSYRSGTSGGHSYNEQFF	TGTGCCAGCAGCTACCGCTCCGGGACTAGCGGGGGCCATTCCTACAATGAGCAGTTCTTC
TRBV19	TRBJ1-2	-	-	CASSVRGYGYTF	TGTGCCAGTAGTGTCCGGGGGTATGGCTACACCTTC
TRBV10-3	TRBJ2-2	-	-	CAISDRANTGELFF	TGTGCCATCAGTGACAGGGCGAACACCGGGGAGCTGTTTTTT
TRBV20-1	TRBJ2-1	-	-	CSASGVGEQFF	TGCAGTGCTAGCGGGGTCGGTGAGCAGTTCTTC
TRBV6-1	TRBJ2-7	-	-	CASSEDGSYEQYF	TGTGCCAGCAGTGAAGACGGGTCCTACGAGCAGTACTTC
TRBV29-1	TRBJ2-7	once	TRBD2	CSGSGTSGSYEQYF	TGCAGCGGATCCGGGACTAGCGGCTCCTACGAGCAGTACTTC
TRBV6-5	TRBJ1-3	once	TRBD1	CASSRGQGKGNTIYF	TGTGCCAGCAGCCGCGGACAGGGGAAAGGAAACACCATATATTTT
TRBV3-1/TRBV3-2	TRBJ2-4	-	-	CASSRCGPICKKNIQYF	TGTGCCAGCAGCAGATGCGGTCCCATTTGCAAAAAAAACATTCAGTACTTC
TRBV9	TRBJ2-7	once	-	CASSVGFSYEQYF	TGTGCCAGCAGCGTTGGGTTCTCCTACGAGCAGTACTTC